This T cell receptor (beta chain) came from a study of cytomegalovirus exposure and HLA in healthy donors. V was pared by 2 bases and J by 0 bases, with 4 bases between. The CDR3 runs 14 residues. Germline CDR1 is MNHEY and CDR2 is SVGAGI. The PCR made use of 60 Vbeta and 13 Jbeta primers. TCRdb's copy holds only in-frame clones and misses some; the assay was immunoSEQ multiplex PCR. This sample yields some 130,000 clones, of which more than 70% are seen a single time; about 3.1% belongs to the top ten. J is TRBJ2-2 and V is TRBV6-5, with no clear D. The sequence was obtained from a man in his forties in good health and CMV-seronegative. Material: PBMCs. DNA for the CDR3: TGTGCCAGCAGTTACCTAACGAACACCGGGGAGCTGTTTTTT. Translated: CASSYLTNTGELFF.